The sequence of this T cell receptor beta chain was determined in a study of tumor-infiltrating lymphocytes in primary liver carcinoma. Study summary: Tissue type made little difference to sample yields of roughly 3.5 to 7.13 million productive TCRbeta reads.

The authors took blood RNA from unsorted whole blood and also extracted germline DNA. Enrolled patients were chronically infected with HBV and treatment-naive. Points from the study as a whole: It was tumor-adjacent and tumor-blood pairs that overlapped less than tumor region pairs did. Tumors significantly exceeded blood in top-250-clone fraction (p = 0.039).

About this clonotype itself: Its antigen is unidentified. A much larger clone lies one base from this, so it may be a read error.

Starting material of 500 ng total RNA yielded TCR beta cDNA via a constant-region primer. Amplification in three nested multiplex PCR rounds with slightly modified ARM-PCR gave rise to TCR beta libraries. TCRdb recomputed calls from the multiplex PCR reads with MiXCR, one row per CDR3 protein. Of hundreds of thousands of distinct CDR3 sequences in the sample, 50% to 60% were seen once. The sample consisted of peripheral blood. The sequence came from a woman in her 30s with primary liver carcinoma and hepatitis B virus infection.

The CDR3 sequence: CSVAPQGLSGALLF. CDR3 sequence (DNA): TGCAGCGTTGCTCCCCAGGGACTAAGCGGGGCCCTTCTCTTC. The rearrangement links TRBV29-1 to TRBJ2-7, with 7 bases aligning to TRBD2. The CDR3 has 14 amino acids. The germline V gene encodes CDR1 SQVTM and CDR2 ANQGSEA.